The source of this T cell receptor beta chain is a study of beta chain features in type 1 diabetes. As for the study in general: The samples had 85 million to 140 million sorted cells examined in all. Study outcomes and limitations: Patients showed naive, central memory and Treg TCRB repertoires that appeared more similar than those of healthy donors.

Blood was collected once per donor into heparin, averaging about 116 mL. Once sorted, every population was more than 98% pure. This clone was seen a few times. The antigen is unknown. Expressed TCRB transcripts were sequenced, since all the RNA that had been isolated was reverse transcribed. The table came from immunoSEQ multiplex PCR; TCRdb's copy has only in-frame clones and leaves some out. The profile shows 600,000 to 650,000 clones, 15% of them singletons. The CDR3 runs to 14 residues. The rearrangement joins TRBV1 to TRBJ2-1; no DNA check was done on the table's D call, TRBD2. TRBV1 is noted as a pseudogene. This sequence originates from a man in his late teens or twenties in good health. Sequencing used naive CD4+ T cells from blood. CDR3: CTRFPGLLYNEQFF. CDR3 coding DNA: TGCACGAGGTTTCCGGGACTACTTTACAATGAGCAGTTCTTC.